This TCR beta chain derives from a study of blood T cell repertoires in COVID-19. Across the study: Whether acute or convalescent, the COVID-19 samples came from the United States, Italy and Spain. The analysed material was cDNA or gDNA that came from T cells, B-cell-depleted T cells, or PBMCs.

The junction had 11 bases not matched to a gene; V was cut back by 4 bases and J by 4 bases. The CDR3 has 17 amino acids. The germline gives CDR1 LGHDT, CDR2 YNNKEL (reference sequence). The table came from immunoSEQ multiplex PCR; TCRdb's copy has only in-frame clones and leaves some out. The sample contains some 130,000 clones, 90% of which appear only once. The clonotype originates from a man in his forties or fifties with active COVID-19. Sample: peripheral blood. V is TRBV3-1 (or the pseudogene TRBV3-2) and J is TRBJ2-3; 10 bases match TRBD1. CDR3 region: CASSLHTGTGASDTQYF. The DNA of the CDR3 is TGTGCCAGCAGCCTACACACCGGGACAGGGGCTTCAGATACGCAGTATTTT.